Listed below are T cell receptor beta chains from one sample, sequenced in a study of blood T cell repertoires in COVID-19. The protocol was immunoSEQ multiplex PCR, while the TCRdb copy is restricted to in-frame clones and leaves out a portion. The sample includes roughly 180,000 clones, 81% seen only once; the top ten take approximately 9.9%. The sample was peripheral blood. These TCRs come from a woman in her thirties or forties with COVID-19, enrolled during active disease. Both conserved end residues are part of each CDR3. Each record gives: clone size, V gene, J gene, D gene, CDR3 protein, CDR3 DNA. D genes are given only for firm matches. Size is stated for part of the rows, as once, few or many counts, or as a class when the clone is expanded.

once	TRBV3-1/TRBV3-2	TRBJ1-1	-	CASSQGQGIGAEAFF	TGTGCCAGCAGCCAAGGTCAGGGGATCGGGGCTGAAGCTTTCTTT
-	TRBV7-9	TRBJ1-5	-	CASSLVTGGINQPQHF	TGTGCCAGCAGCTTAGTTACGGGGGGGATCAATCAGCCCCAGCATTTT
-	TRBV3-1/TRBV3-2	TRBJ2-7	TRBD1	CASSQGQGSSEQYF	TGTGCCAGCAGCCAAGGACAGGGTTCTTCCGAGCAGTACTTC
-	TRBV9	TRBJ2-3	TRBD2	CASSVRQTSGHTDTQYF	TGTGCCAGCAGCGTACGCCAAACTAGCGGTCACACAGATACGCAGTATTTT
-	TRBV30	TRBJ2-5	-	CAFHPGGQQTQYF	TGTGCCTTCCACCCGGGGGGCCAACAGACCCAGTACTTC
-	TRBV6-5	TRBJ2-5	-	CASSYRVYDLQETQYF	TGTGCCAGCAGTTACAGAGTTTATGACTTACAAGAGACCCAGTACTTC
-	TRBV19	TRBJ2-4	-	CASKGEYKNIQYF	TGTGCCAGTAAGGGGGAATACAAAAACATTCAGTACTTC
-	TRBV10-3	TRBJ1-1	-	CAILESTANTEAFF	TGTGCCATCTTAGAATCTACAGCCAACACTGAAGCTTTCTTT
-	TRBV5-1	TRBJ1-1	-	CASSLGHAGYNTEAFF	TGCGCCAGCAGCTTGGGGCACGCAGGATATAACACTGAAGCTTTCTTT
-	TRBV14	TRBJ2-5	TRBD1	CASSQGTGGAMGGETQYF	TGTGCCAGCAGCCAAGGGACAGGGGGCGCGATGGGTGGGGAGACCCAGTACTTC
-	TRBV7-9	TRBJ1-5	-	CASSLGTGGAQPQHF	TGTGCCAGCAGCTTAGGGACGGGGGGCGCTCAGCCCCAGCATTTT
-	TRBV27	TRBJ1-2	-	CASRTTTSSGNYGYTF	TGTGCCAGCAGGACAACGACCTCGTCGGGAAACTATGGCTACACCTTC
-	TRBV27	TRBJ2-1	-	CASTTRRNEQFF	TGTGCCAGCACTACGAGGAGAAATGAGCAGTTCTTC
few	TRBV28	TRBJ1-5	-	CASTPLGGYQPQHF	TGTGCCAGCACCCCGTTGGGAGGCTATCAGCCCCAGCATTTT
-	TRBV7-3	TRBJ1-5	-	CASSLRGGQPQHF	TGTGCCAGCAGCCTACGGGGGGGGCAGCCCCAGCATTTT
-	TRBV25-1	TRBJ1-6	TRBD1	CASTRTGNSPLHF	TGTGCCAGCACCAGGACAGGGAATTCACCCCTCCACTTT
once	TRBV21-1	TRBJ2-1	-	CASSSPRTGEDNEQFF	TGTGCCAGCAGCTCCCCCCGGACAGGGGAGGACAATGAGCAGTTCTTC
few	TRBV6-5	TRBJ1-6	TRBD1	CASRRAGGGRSPLHF	TGTGCCAGCAGACGGGCAGGGGGCGGCCGTTCACCCCTCCACTTT
-	TRBV15	TRBJ2-1	TRBD2	CATSRGAGGPSIAEQFF	TGTGCCACCAGCAGAGGCGCGGGAGGGCCCAGTATAGCTGAGCAGTTCTTC
-	TRBV28	TRBJ1-5	-	CASKNSNQPQHF	TGTGCCAGTAAAAATAGCAATCAGCCCCAGCATTTT
-	TRBV11-1	TRBJ2-2	-	CASSLASSRELFF	TGTGCCAGCAGCTTAGCGAGCTCCAGGGAGCTGTTTTTT
few	TRBV6-5	TRBJ1-4	TRBD1	CASRRQGGGEKLFF	TGTGCCAGCAGACGACAGGGGGGCGGTGAAAAACTGTTTTTT
few	TRBV28	TRBJ1-1	TRBD1	CASSWSRGVTEAFF	TGTGCCAGCAGTTGGAGCAGGGGGGTCACTGAAGCTTTCTTT
-	TRBV6-5	TRBJ1-1	-	CASSPPRDTKAEAFF	TGTGCCAGCAGCCCCCCCCGGGACACCAAGGCAGAAGCTTTCTTT
-	TRBV19	TRBJ2-7	TRBD2	CASSIGGTSGRTEQYF	TGTGCCAGTAGTATAGGCGGGACTAGCGGGAGGACCGAGCAGTACTTC
-	TRBV3-1/TRBV3-2	TRBJ2-2	-	CASSPRGSANTGELFF	TGTGCCAGCAGCCCTCGGGGGTCCGCGAACACCGGGGAGCTGTTTTTT
few	TRBV9	TRBJ2-2	-	CASSTPSLSGELFF	TGTGCCAGCAGCACCCCTAGCCTCTCCGGGGAGCTGTTTTTT
-	TRBV16	TRBJ1-6	-	CASSLGGGNSPLHF	TGTGCCAGCAGCCTGGGGGGTGGTAATTCACCCCTCCACTTT
once	TRBV18	TRBJ1-6	TRBD1	CASSPREQGVSPLHF	TGTGCCAGCTCACCAAGAGAACAGGGGGTTTCACCCCTCCACTTT
-	TRBV13	TRBJ2-1	TRBD2	CASRVLAGGPMQFF	TGTGCCAGCAGGGTCCTAGCGGGGGGGCCCATGCAGTTCTTC
-	TRBV7-3	TRBJ2-3	-	CASSLQSTDTQYF	TGTGCCAGCAGCTTACAAAGCACAGATACGCAGTATTTT
many	TRBV5-4	TRBJ1-1	-	CASSPDSMNTEAFF	TGTGCCAGCAGCCCGGACAGCATGAACACTGAAGCTTTCTTT
-	TRBV6-1	TRBJ1-1	TRBD1	CASSGTDRVEATEAFF	TGTGCCAGCAGTGGAACGGACAGGGTCGAGGCCACTGAAGCTTTCTTT
-	TRBV3-1/TRBV3-2	TRBJ2-7	-	CASSQDQGNYEQYF	TGTGCCAGCAGCCAAGATCAGGGCAATTACGAGCAGTACTTC
-	TRBV7-9	TRBJ1-5	-	CASSSDWSNQPQHF	TGTGCCAGCAGCTCGGACTGGAGCAATCAGCCCCAGCATTTT
-	TRBV27	TRBJ1-2	-	CASSSLDISMRGYTF	TGTGCCAGCAGTTCACTGGACATAAGCATGAGGGGCTACACCTTC
-	TRBV3-1/TRBV3-2	TRBJ2-2	-	CASSQETTGELFF	TGTGCCAGCAGCCAAGAAACTACCGGGGAGCTGTTTTTT
-	TRBV19	TRBJ1-2	-	CASSSRLGPDGYTF	TGTGCCAGTAGTTCGCGGTTAGGCCCCGATGGCTACACCTTC
-	TRBV5-4	TRBJ2-4	TRBD1	CASAGQGSNIQYF	TGTGCCAGCGCGGGACAGGGCAGTAACATTCAGTACTTC
-	TRBV29-1	TRBJ2-1	TRBD2	CSVYASGEQFF	TGCAGCGTGTACGCTAGCGGGGAGCAGTTCTTC
once	TRBV18	TRBJ2-7	-	CASSRPGGAYEQYF	TGTGCCAGCTCACGTCCTGGCGGAGCCTACGAGCAGTACTTC
-	TRBV7-3	TRBJ2-1	TRBD1	CASSRTGDSYNEQFF	TGTGCCAGCAGCCGAACAGGGGACTCCTACAATGAGCAGTTCTTC
-	TRBV27	TRBJ2-7	-	CASSRILGSYEQYF	TGTGCCAGCAGCCGTATCTTGGGGAGTTACGAGCAGTACTTC
-	TRBV5-6	TRBJ2-7	TRBD1	CASSRWTGSAYEQYF	TGTGCCAGCAGCAGGTGGACAGGGAGTGCCTACGAGCAGTACTTC